This TCR beta chain was captured in a study of OX40 agonist ivuxolimab in advanced cancers. Study-level information: Patients' therapy was ivuxolimab, an antibody that acts as an agonist of OX40 (CD134). General study results and limits: Expanded clones were, on average, more numerous among CD8+ T cells than CD4+.

The data were produced by immunoSEQ multiplex PCR, yet TCRdb's version contains in-frame clones alone and is incomplete. The sample lists 70,000 to 85,000 clones, approximately 95% occurring once. This CDR3 has 16 amino acids. Germline V CDR1 and CDR2: SGDLS, YYNGEE. With 2 bases removed from V and 0 bases from J, the gap between germline ends came to 13 bases. Baseline, cycle 4 day 1, and cycle 7 day 1 were the blood sampling points. Of note for this clone: Its specificity is unknown.

The clonotype originates from an adult with an advanced solid tumor such as melanoma, head and neck, liver or kidney cancer. The chain couples TRBV9 to TRBJ2-3, with D perhaps matching TRBD1 or TRBD2 (5 bases each). Sequences were derived from CD4+ or CD8+ T cells sorted from blood, sampled in a trial of the OX40 agonist ivuxolimab. The CDR3 loop reads CASSVGTASSTDTQYF. The CDR3 DNA sequence: TGTGCCAGCAGCGTTGGGACGGCATCAAGCACAGATACGCAGTATTTT.